This T cell receptor beta chain was identified during a study of T cells after yellow fever vaccination (dated by TCRdb to the late 2010s). The study in broad terms: Libraries from fractions with low cell numbers were prepared with the SMART-Seq v4 Ultra Low Input RNA kit. Bulk TCR alpha and beta repertoires were sequenced longitudinally to track T-cell clones before and after primary and booster YFV17D yellow fever vaccination. Bulk PBMC replicates and cell subsets were isolated from blood drawn at multiple timepoints before and after both primary and secondary immunization. Two healthy male donors, one aged 18 to 30 and one aged 30 to 39 years, were included in the cohort.

Results and caveats for the whole study, not just this receptor: A small share of clonotypes occurred in both CD4 and CD8 compartments, likely arising from convergent recombination. Because abundant contaminating clonotypes from the bulk population could be contained in FACS-sorted repertoires, computational filtering was required. Most clones expanded after primary vaccination (about 96% of CD4 and around nine tenths of CD8) were re-detected after the booster, suggesting that broad memory maintenance occurred. Compared with the primary T-cell response, the secondary T-cell response was faster but weaker, reaching its peak on day 5 rather than on day 15. Because the study included only a couple of donors, the extent to which the findings can be generalized is limited.

Comments on this clonotype: No cognate antigen has been identified for it. No much larger clonotype is one base removed from it; base qualities were not supplied.

The germline V and J ends show losses of 0 bases and 7 bases respectively, and no gene match explains 10 bases of the junction. Based on the germline V gene (reference sequence), the CDR1 and CDR2 sequences are DFQATT and SNEGSKA. CDR3 length: 16 amino acids, cysteine to phenylalanine. Here the CDR3 DNA is all that survives: 48 bases in frame from base 1. TCR cDNA was synthesized by 5'RACE template switching, through which a universal primer site and unique molecular identifiers were introduced. Priming of cDNA synthesis was performed from both the TCR alpha and TCR beta constant segments. Libraries were amplified in two PCR steps, with sample barcodes and sequencing adapters added in the second step. Sequencing of libraries was performed on Illumina HiSeq 2500 (2x100 bp) or NovaSeq (2x150 bp). Per the authors' processing: MIGEC handled demultiplexing of reads and collapsing into UMI consensus sequences, while MiXCR performed V(D)J alignment. Vaccine-responding clonotypes were identified with edgeR using replicate PBMC samples, with FDR below 0.01 and a log2 fold change above 5 up to day 15 being required. CD4 or CD8 identity was assigned to each bulk clonotype according to whether the clonotype was present at higher abundance in the sequenced CD4 repertoire or the sequenced CD8 repertoire. TCRdb itself trimmed the public reads at Q25 with fastp, ran MiXCR and retained productive beta chains. For every CDR3 protein sequence, its rows merge into one entry that carries the most common genes and DNA. TCRdb, rather than the study authors, made the V and J calls. The sample has 550,000 or so distinct CDR3 sequences on record, around 21% of them singletons. The biggest ten clones account for roughly an eighth of the sample.

According to the study, the label for this sample's treatment or condition signals: live attenuated yellow fever vaccine strain. At each blood-draw timepoint, two biological replicates of bulk PBMCs were obtained. A standard Ficoll-Paque protocol was used to isolate PBMCs from peripheral blood. TriZol was used to extract RNA from bulk PBMCs, from CD4 and CD8 fractions, and from dextramer-positive and dextramer-negative fractions. The chain is made from TRBV20-1 and TRBJ2-3, and TRBD2 aligns with 10 junction nucleotides. Specimen: PBMCs, collected 15 days after the yellow fever booster vaccination. The origin of this receptor is a man aged 30 to 45 who received the YFV17D yellow fever vaccine. The CDR3 region has the sequence CSARERLAGDRNTQYF. In nucleotides, the sequence is TGCAGTGCTAGAGAAAGGCTAGCGGGAGATAGGAATACGCAGTATTTT.